This T cell receptor (beta chain) emerged from a study of metastatic and nonmetastatic thyroid tumors. TCRdb redid the clone calls on the PCR reads using MiXCR. The profile shows approximately 7,600 clones, over 35% of them singletons. Every patient underwent thyroid surgery untreated. The germline gives CDR1 LNHDA, CDR2 SQIVND (reference sequence). The length of the CDR3 is 11 residues. The V end lost 11 bases, the J end lost 7 bases, and 11 bases lay between the germline ends. This clone has ten or more counts. A much larger clone sits a single nucleotide away, making a read error possible. The chain links TRBV19 to TRBJ2-2; D ambiguous. The sequenced sample consisted of tumor tissue. The clonotype was recovered from a female donor with papillary thyroid cancer or a benign thyroid nodule (not recorded which). Some clones in this sample may be carry-over from other donors' samples. CDR3 nucleotides: TGTGCCTGTCTGTATGGCGGGGAGCTGTTTTTT. Its protein product is CACLYGGELFF.